This T cell receptor beta chain appears in the sequencing data of a study of graft-versus-host responses after intestinal transplantation. Overall study: Each recipient received anti-thymocyte globulin induction, then tacrolimus and steroids for about three years.

The germline V gene has CDR1 ENHRY and CDR2 SYGVKD. CDR3 length: 14 residues. V shed 6 bases, J shed 3 bases, and the junction held 6 bases outside the gene matches. This clone has just a few counts. What it binds is unknown. The study's findings and limits: Some patients had graft-donor T cell macrochimerism, and their allografts showed high graft-versus-host to host-versus-graft clonal ratios. Circulating GvH clone levels at their peak were associated with HvG declines (early post-transplant). The authors found GvH clones in recipient marrow, some appearing first in ileum or blood.

TCRdb keeps only in-frame clones here, not all; method: immunoSEQ multiplex PCR. The sample includes approximately 90,000 clones, 85% to 95% of them seen just once. The rearrangement links TRBV10-3 to TRBJ1-1; 8 positions match TRBD1. The receptor comes from a human donor who was the organ donor for an intestinal transplant. The input for sequencing was unstimulated CD8+ T cells sorted from spleen or lymph node cells, taken before transplant. The CDR3 loop reads CAIRQGVIDTEAFF. CDR3 nucleotides: TGTGCCATCAGACAGGGGGTCATAGACACTGAAGCTTTCTTT.